These 2 T cell receptor beta chains share one sample of origin, sequenced in a study of patients and donors after allogeneic stem cell transplantation. Via MiXCR, TCRdb re-called the RT-PCR reads, giving one row per CDR3 protein. The data hold hundreds of thousands of distinct CDR3 sequences, with approximately 16% observed a single time. The sequencing input was blood, either unsorted or a sorted T cell fraction (not recorded which). The source of these receptors is a human donor who was either an allogeneic HSCT recipient or a stem cell or donor lymphocyte infusion donor (not recorded which). It is not recorded whose cells these are; they may come from a transplant donor.

This clonotype was counted between two and nine times. The genes are TRBV20-1 and TRBJ1-1; D unresolved. The CDR3 contains 11 residues. Germline V CDR1 and CDR2: DFQATT, SNEGSKA (reference sequence). V was shortened by 7 bases and J by 4 bases, with 10 bases between the two germline ends. For the CDR3, the DNA is TGCAGTGTAGTAGGAGGCACTGAAGCTTTCTTT. Translating gives CSVVGGTEAFF.

This clonotype was detected many times. This chain links TRBV7-9 with TRBJ2-7; TRBD2 aligns across 11 bases. Germline trimming cut 5 bases from V and 3 bases from J; bases unmatched to any gene: 9. CDR1 is SEHNR and CDR2 is FQNEAQ in the germline V gene (reference sequence). CDR3 length: 16 residues. The CDR3 spells CASSPLTSGSIYEQYF. In DNA, the CDR3 is TGTGCCAGCAGCCCCCTAACTAGCGGGAGTATCTACGAGCAGTACTTC. The entire variable domain, with the rest obtained from reference TRBV7-9 and TRBJ2-7, is as follows: DTGVSQNPRHKITKRGQNVTFRCDPISEHNRLYWYRQTLGQGPEFLTYFQNEAQLEKSRLLSDRFSAERPKGSFSTLEIQRTEQGDSAMYLCASSPLTSGSIYEQYFGPGTRLTVT.